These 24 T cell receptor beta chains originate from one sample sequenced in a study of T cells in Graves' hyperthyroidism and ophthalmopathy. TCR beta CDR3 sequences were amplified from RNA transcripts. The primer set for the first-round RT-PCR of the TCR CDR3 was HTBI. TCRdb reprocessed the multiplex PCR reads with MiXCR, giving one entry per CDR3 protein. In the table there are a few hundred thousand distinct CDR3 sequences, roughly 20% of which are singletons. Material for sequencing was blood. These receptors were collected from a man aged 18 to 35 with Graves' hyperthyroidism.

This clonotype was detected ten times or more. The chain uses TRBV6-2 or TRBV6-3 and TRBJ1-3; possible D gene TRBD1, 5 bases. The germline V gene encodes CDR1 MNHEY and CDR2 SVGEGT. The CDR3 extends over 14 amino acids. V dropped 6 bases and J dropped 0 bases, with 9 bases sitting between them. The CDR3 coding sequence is TGTGCCAGCAGACACAGGATCTCTGGAAACACCATATATTTT. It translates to CASRHRISGNTIYF.

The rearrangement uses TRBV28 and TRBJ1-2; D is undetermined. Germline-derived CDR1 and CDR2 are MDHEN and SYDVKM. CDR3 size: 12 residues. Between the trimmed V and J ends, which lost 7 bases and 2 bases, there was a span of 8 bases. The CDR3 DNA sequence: TGTGCCAGCACGGCAATCAACTATGGCTACACCTTC. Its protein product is CASTAINYGYTF.

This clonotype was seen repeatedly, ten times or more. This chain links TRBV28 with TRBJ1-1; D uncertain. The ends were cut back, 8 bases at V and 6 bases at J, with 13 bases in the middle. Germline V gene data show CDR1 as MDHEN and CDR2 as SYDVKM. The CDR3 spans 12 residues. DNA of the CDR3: TGTGCCAGCTCCCTCATTGGAGCTGAAGCTTTCTTT. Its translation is CASSLIGAEAFF.

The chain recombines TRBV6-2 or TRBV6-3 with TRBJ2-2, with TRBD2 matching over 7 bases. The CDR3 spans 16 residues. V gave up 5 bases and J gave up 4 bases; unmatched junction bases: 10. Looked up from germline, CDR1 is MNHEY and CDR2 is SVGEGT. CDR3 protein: CASSHRTRLRTGELFF. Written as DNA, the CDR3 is TGTGCCAGCAGTCACCGGACTAGGTTGCGCACCGGGGAGCTGTTTTTT.

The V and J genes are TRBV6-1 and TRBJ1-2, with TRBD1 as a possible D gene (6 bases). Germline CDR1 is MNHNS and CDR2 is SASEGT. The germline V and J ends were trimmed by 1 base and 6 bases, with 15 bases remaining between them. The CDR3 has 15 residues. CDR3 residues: CASSEGSWGLDGYTF. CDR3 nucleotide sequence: TGTGCCAGCAGTGAAGGAAGCTGGGGGCTGGATGGCTACACCTTC.

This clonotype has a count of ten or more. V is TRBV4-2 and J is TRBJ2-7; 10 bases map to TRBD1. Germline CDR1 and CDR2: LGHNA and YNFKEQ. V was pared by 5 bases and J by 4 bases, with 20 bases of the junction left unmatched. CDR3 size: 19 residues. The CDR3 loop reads CASSNLPPRTGGKSYEQYF. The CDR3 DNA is TGTGCCAGCAGCAACTTACCACCAAGGACAGGGGGAAAATCGTACGAGCAGTACTTC.

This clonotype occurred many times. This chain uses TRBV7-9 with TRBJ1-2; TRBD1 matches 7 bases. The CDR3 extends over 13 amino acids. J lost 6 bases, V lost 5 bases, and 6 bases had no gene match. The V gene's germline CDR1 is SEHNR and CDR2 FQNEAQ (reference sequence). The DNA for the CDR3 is TGTGCCAGCAGCCAAAGGACAGGTGATGGCTACACCTTC. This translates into CASSQRTGDGYTF.

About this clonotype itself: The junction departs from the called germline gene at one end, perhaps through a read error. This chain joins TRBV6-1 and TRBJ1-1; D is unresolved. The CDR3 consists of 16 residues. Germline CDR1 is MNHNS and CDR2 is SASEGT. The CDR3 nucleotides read TGTGCAAGCACTGACAAACTGGGGAGTGGATGGACTGAAGCTTTCTTT. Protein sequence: CASTDKLGSGWTEAFF.

The CDR3 protein is CATSLESAYEQYF. The CDR3 bases are TGTGCCACCTCCCTCGAATCAGCCTACGAGCAGTACTTC. The chain links TRBV28 to TRBJ2-7; unclear D gene. The CDR3 loop spans 13 amino acids. Trimming stripped 10 bases from V and 2 bases from J, with 15 bases between. Germline CDR1 and CDR2: MDHEN and SYDVKM.

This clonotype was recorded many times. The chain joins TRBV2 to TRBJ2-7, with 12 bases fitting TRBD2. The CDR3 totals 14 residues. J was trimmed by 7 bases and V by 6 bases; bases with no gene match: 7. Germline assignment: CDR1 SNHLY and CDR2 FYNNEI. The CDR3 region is CASSARLAGGEQYF. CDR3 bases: TGTGCCAGCAGCGCCCGGCTAGCGGGGGGGGAGCAGTACTTC.

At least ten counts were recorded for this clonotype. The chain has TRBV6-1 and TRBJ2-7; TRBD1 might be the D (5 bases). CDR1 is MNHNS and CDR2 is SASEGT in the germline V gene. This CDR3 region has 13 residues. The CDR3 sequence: CATWGVPNYEQYF. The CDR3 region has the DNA TGTGCTACGTGGGGCGTCCCGAATTACGAGCAGTACTTC.

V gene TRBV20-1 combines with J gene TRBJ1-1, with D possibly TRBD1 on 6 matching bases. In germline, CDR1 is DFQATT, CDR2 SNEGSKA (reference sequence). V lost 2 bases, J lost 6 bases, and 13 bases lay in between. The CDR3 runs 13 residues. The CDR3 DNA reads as TGCAGTGCTAGATGGGGGGGGGGCGCTGAAGCTTTCTTT. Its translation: CSARWGGGAEAFF.

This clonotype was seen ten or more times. CDR3 in amino acids: CASSYTDSYEQYF. CDR3 bases: TGTGCCAGCAGCTACACAGACTCTTACGAGCAGTACTTC. The chain couples TRBV11-2 to TRBJ2-7; D is uncertain. From germline, CDR1 is SGHAT and CDR2 FQNNGV. Deletions cut 4 bases from V and 4 bases from J, with 11 bases between. The CDR3 length is 13 residues.

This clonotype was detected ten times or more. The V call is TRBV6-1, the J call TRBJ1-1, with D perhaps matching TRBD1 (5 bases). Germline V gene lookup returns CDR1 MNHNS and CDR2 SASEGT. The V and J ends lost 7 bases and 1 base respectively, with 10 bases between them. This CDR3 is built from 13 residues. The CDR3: CASTKTENTEAFF. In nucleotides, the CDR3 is TGTGCCAGCACCAAGACAGAGAACACTGAAGCTTTCTTT.

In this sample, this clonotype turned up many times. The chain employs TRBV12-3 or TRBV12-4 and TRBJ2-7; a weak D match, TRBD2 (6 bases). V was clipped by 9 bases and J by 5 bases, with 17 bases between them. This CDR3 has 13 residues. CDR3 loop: CASSTAGPNEQYF. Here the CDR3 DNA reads TGTGCCAGTAGTACGGCGGGACCTAACGAGCAGTACTTC.

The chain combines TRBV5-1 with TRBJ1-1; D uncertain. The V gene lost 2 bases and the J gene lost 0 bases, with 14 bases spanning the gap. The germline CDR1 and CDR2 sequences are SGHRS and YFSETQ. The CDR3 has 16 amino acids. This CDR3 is CASSFVGTEMNTEAFF. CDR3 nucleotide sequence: TGCGCCAGCAGCTTTGTTGGTACAGAAATGAACACTGAAGCTTTCTTT.

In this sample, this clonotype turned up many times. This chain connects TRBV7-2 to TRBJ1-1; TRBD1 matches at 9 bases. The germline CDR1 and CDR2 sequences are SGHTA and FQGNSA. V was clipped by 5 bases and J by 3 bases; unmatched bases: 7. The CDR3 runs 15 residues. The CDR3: CASSTWTGEYTEAFF. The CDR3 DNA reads TGTGCCAGCAGCACCTGGACAGGGGAATACACTGAAGCTTTCTTT. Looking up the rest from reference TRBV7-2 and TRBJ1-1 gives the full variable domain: GAGVSQSPSNKVTEKGKDVELRCDPISGHTALYWYRQSLGQGLEFLIYFQGNSAPDKSGLPSDRFSAERTGGSVSTLTIQRTQQEDSAVYLCASSTWTGEYTEAFFGQGTRLTVV.

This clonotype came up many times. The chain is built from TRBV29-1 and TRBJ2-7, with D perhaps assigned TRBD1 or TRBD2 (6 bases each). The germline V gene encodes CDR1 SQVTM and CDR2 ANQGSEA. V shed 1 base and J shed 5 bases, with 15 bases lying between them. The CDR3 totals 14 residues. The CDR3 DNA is TGCAGCGTTGAAGGAAAGGGGGGTCAGAACGAGCAGTACTTC. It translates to CSVEGKGGQNEQYF.

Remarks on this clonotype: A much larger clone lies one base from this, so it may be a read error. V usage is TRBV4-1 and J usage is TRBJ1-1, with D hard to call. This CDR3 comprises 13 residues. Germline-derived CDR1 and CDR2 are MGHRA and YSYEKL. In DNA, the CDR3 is TGCGCCAGCAGCCGTCTGGTGGGTACTGGAGCTTTCTTT. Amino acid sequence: CASSRLVGTGAFF.

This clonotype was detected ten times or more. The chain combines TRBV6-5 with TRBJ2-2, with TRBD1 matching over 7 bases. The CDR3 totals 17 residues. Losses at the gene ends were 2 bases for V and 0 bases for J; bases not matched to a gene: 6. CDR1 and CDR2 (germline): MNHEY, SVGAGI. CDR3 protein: CASSYGLTGSNTGELFF. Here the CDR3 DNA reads TGTGCCAGCAGTTACGGCTTGACAGGGTCGAACACCGGGGAGCTGTTTTTT.

The CDR3, as DNA: TGTGCCAGCAGCTTAGCGGGGAGGGATACCTACGAGCAGTACTTC. Its protein product is CASSLAGRDTYEQYF. V usage is TRBV7-2 and J usage is TRBJ2-7; 7 nucleotides align to TRBD2. Trimming cost V 0 bases and J 2 bases; bases outside gene matches: 4. This CDR3 is 15 amino acids long. Germline V gene data show CDR1 as SGHTA and CDR2 as FQGNSA.

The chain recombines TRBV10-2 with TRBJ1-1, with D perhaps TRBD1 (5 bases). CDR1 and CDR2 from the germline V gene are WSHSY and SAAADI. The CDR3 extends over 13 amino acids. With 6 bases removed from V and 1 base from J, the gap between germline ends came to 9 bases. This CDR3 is CASSDRKNTEAFF. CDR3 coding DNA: TGCGCCAGCAGCGACAGAAAGAACACTGAAGCTTTCTTT.

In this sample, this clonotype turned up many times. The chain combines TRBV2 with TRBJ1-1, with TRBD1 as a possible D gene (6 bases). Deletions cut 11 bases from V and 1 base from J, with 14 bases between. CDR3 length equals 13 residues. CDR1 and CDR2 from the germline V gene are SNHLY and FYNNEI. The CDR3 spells CAGNREQNTEAFF. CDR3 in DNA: TGTGCCGGTAACAGGGAGCAGAACACTGAAGCTTTCTTT.

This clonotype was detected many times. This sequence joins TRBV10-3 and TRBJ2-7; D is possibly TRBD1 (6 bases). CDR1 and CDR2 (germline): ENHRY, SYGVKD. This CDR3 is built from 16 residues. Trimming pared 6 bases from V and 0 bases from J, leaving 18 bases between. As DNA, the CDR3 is TGTGCCATCAGCCCCCGAGCTGACAGGAGCTCCTACGAGCAGTACTTC. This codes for CAISPRADRSSYEQYF.